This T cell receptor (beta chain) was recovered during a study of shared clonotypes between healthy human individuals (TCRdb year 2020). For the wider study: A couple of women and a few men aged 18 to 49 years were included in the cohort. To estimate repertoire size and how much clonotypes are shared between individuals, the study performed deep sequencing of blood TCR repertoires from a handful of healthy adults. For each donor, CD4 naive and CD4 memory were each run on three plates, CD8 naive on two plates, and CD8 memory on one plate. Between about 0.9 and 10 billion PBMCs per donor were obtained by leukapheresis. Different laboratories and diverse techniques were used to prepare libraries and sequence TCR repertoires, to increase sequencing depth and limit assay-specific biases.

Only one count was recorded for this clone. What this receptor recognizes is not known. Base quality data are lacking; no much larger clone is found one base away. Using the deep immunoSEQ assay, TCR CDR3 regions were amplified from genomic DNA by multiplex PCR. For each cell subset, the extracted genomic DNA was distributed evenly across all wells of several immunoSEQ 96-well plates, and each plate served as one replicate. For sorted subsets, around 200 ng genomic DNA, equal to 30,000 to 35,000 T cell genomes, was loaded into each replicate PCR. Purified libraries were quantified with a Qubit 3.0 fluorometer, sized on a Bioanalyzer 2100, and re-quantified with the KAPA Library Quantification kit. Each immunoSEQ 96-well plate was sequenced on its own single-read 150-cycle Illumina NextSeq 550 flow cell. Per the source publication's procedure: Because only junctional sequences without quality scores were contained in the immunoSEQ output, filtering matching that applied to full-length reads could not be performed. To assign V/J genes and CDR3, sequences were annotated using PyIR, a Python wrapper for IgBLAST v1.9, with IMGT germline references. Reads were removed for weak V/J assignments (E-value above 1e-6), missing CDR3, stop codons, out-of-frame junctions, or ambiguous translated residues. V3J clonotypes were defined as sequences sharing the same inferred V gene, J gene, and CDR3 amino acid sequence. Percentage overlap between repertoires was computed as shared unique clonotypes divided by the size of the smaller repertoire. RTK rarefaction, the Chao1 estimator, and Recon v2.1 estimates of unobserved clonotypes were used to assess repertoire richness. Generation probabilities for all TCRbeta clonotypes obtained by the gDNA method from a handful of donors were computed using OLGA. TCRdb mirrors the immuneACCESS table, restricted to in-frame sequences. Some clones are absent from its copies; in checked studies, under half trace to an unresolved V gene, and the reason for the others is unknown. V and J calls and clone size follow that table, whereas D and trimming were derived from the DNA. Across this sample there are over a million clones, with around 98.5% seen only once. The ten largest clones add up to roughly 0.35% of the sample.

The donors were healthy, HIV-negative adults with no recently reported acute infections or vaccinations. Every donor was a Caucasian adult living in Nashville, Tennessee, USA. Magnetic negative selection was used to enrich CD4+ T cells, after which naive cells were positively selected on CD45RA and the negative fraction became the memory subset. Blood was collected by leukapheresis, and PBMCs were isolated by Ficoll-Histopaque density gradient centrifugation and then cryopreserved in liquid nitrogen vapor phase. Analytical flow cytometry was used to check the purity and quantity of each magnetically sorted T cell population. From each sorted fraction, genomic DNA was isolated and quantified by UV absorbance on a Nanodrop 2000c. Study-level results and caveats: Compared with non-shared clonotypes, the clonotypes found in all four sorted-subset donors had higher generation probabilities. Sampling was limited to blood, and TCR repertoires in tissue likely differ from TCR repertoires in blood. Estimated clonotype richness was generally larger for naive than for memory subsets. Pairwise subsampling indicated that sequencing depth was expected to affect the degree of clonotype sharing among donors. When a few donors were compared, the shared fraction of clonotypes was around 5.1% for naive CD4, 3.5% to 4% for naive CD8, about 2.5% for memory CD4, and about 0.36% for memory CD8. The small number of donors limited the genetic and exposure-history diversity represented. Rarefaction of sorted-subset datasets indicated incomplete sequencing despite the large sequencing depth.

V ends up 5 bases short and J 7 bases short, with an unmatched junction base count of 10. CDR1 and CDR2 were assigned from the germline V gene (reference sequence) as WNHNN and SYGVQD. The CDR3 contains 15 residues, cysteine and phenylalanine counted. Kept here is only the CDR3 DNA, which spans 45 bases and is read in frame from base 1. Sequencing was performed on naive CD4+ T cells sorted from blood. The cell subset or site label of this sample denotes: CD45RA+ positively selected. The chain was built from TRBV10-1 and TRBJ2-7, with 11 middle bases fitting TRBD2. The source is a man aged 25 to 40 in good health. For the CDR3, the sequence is CASSPIAGGPGEQYF. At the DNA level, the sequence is TGCGCCAGCAGTCCTATAGCGGGAGGGCCCGGGGAGCAGTACTTC.